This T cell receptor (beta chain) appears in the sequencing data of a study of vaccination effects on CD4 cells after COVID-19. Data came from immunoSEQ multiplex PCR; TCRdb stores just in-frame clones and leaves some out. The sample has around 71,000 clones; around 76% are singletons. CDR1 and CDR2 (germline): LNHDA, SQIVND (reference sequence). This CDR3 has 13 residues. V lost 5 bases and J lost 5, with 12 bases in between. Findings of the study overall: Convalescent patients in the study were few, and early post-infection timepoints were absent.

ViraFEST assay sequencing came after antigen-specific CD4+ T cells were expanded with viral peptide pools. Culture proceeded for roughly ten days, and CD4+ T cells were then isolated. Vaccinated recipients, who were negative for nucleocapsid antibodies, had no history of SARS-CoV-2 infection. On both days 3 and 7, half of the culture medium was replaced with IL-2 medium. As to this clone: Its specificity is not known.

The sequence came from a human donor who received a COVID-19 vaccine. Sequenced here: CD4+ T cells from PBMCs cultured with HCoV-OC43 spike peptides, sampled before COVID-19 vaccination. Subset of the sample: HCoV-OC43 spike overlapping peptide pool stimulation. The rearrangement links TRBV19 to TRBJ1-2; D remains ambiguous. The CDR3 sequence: CASSSGATYGYTF. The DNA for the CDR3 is TGTGCCAGTAGTTCCGGAGCTACGTATGGCTACACCTTC.